This T cell receptor beta chain was captured in a study of tumor and adjacent non-tumor tissue in lung cancer. Overall study context: Stage I to III disease affected approximately 11 men and 5 women aged roughly 31 to 76.

Concerning this clonotype: The antigen is undetermined. The junction does not match germline at one end; this may be a read error.

Germline V CDR1 and CDR2: MNHEY, SVGEGT. This CDR3 spans 19 amino acids. The template was RNA from unsorted bulk tissue. More than 3 cm separated this lung sample from the edge of the tumor. Chemotherapy-naive patients with new lung cancer underwent thoracic surgery in China, August–late 2014. Findings and caveats of the study: Top 100 clones took a larger repertoire share in normal lung. Higher tumor TCR diversity was associated with shorter survival.

The library came from three nested PCR rounds adapted from ARM-PCR protocols. One entry per CDR3 protein, called by TCRdb with MiXCR from the multiplex PCR reads. The profile covers approximately 120,000 distinct CDR3 sequences, with roughly two thirds appearing a single time and around a fifth taken by the ten largest. The sample consisted of distant non-tumor lung tissue. This sequence joins TRBV6-2 or TRBV6-3 and TRBJ1-1; D ambiguous. The receptor was derived from a man in his 60s with non-small cell lung cancer. CDR3 in DNA: TGTGCCAGCAATTACTCTTTTGAGACTACACTTCCTATGAACACTGAAGCTTTCTTT. Translation: CASNYSFETTLPMNTEAFF.